The 32 T cell receptor beta chains presented below share a single source sample, sequenced in a study of blood T cell repertoires in COVID-19. Generated by immunoSEQ multiplex PCR, the TCRdb table keeps only in-frame clones and is missing some. The sample holds about 81,000 clones, around 89% seen once. The sequencing input was peripheral blood. All receptors come from a man between 65 and 85 years old with active or convalescent COVID-19.

The rearrangement links TRBV27 to TRBJ2-7; no reliable D call. V was shortened by 2 bases and J by 0 bases, with 11 bases between the two germline ends. The length of the CDR3 is 15 residues. The germline V gene has CDR1 MNHEY and CDR2 SMNVEV (reference sequence). The DNA for the CDR3 is TGTGCCAGCAGTTTAAACTCCGTCCCCTCCTACGAGCAGTACTTC. It yields the protein CASSLNSVPSYEQYF.

The V call is TRBV15, the J call TRBJ2-7; D may be TRBD2 (6 bases). The CDR3 sequence is 14 residues long. V was clipped by 1 base and J by 7 bases, with 14 bases between them. Looked up from germline, CDR1 is LNHNV and CDR2 is YYDKDF (reference sequence). The chain's CDR3 is CATSRGGNREEQYF. DNA for the CDR3: TGTGCCACCAGCAGAGGAGGGAATCGGGAGGAGCAGTACTTC.

This chain connects TRBV28 to TRBJ1-1; D is ambiguous. Germline V gene sequence: CDR1 MDHEN, CDR2 SYDVKM. The CDR3 loop spans 16 amino acids. The V end lost 4 bases, the J end lost 4 bases, and 19 bases lay between the germline ends. CDR3 region: CASSSPDLIGGTEAFF. The CDR3 DNA is TGTGCCAGCAGTTCCCCAGACCTAATCGGAGGCACTGAAGCTTTCTTT.

The rearrangement joins TRBV4-1 to TRBJ1-1; D gene unclear. Trimming took off 4 bases at V and 8 bases at J, with 11 bases between the two ends. This CDR3 has 12 amino acids. Germline CDR1 and CDR2: MGHRA and YSYEKL. CDR3 DNA: TGCGCCAGCAGCCTTACAGAAAGAGAAGCTTTCTTT. Protein: CASSLTEREAFF.

CDR3 loop: CATSRDRGHGYTF. CDR3 nucleotide sequence: TGTGCCACCAGCAGAGACAGGGGGCATGGCTACACCTTC. The chain uses TRBV15 and TRBJ1-2; 8 nucleotides match TRBD1. The ends lost 0 bases at V and 6 bases at J; junction bases unmatched: 0. The CDR3 runs 13 residues. Germline CDR1 LNHNV, CDR2 YYDKDF (reference sequence).

The chain combines TRBV6-2 or TRBV6-3 with TRBJ2-7; D remains unclear. Germline V gives CDR1 MNHEY, CDR2 SVGEGT. V lost 0 bases, J lost 3 bases, and 6 bases lay in between. The CDR3 consists of 13 residues. The CDR3 loop is CASSYSFNYEQYF. Written as DNA, the CDR3 is TGTGCCAGCAGTTACTCGTTTAACTACGAGCAGTACTTC.

The J gene is TRBJ1-5, the V gene TRBV5-6, with D possibly matching TRBD1 (6 bases). Germline CDR1 is SGHDT and CDR2 is YYEEEE. This CDR3 region has 15 residues. V shed 3 bases and J shed 6 bases, with 16 bases lying between them. This chain's CDR3 is CASSSSGTSGQPQHF. The CDR3, as DNA: TGTGCCAGCAGCTCCTCAGGGACATCAGGTCAGCCCCAGCATTTT.

The chain carries TRBV7-6 and TRBJ1-6; the match to TRBD1 covers 11 bases. Per germline, CDR1 SGHVS and CDR2 FNYEAQ. This CDR3 has 16 residues. V was clipped by 1 base and J by 7 bases; unmatched bases: 3. CDR3 in DNA: TGTGCCAGCAGCTTAGGTTGGACAGGGGGCAATTCACCCCTCCACTTT. It specifies CASSLGWTGGNSPLHF.

The chain is built from TRBV9 and TRBJ1-1, with D possibly matching TRBD1 (5 bases). Germline assignment: CDR1 SGDLS and CDR2 YYNGEE. V lost 4 bases and J 4 bases, leaving 14 bases between the germline ends. This CDR3 has 14 residues. CDR3 in amino acids: CASSHLGEATEAFF. The CDR3 DNA reads as TGTGCCAGCAGCCATCTGGGGGAGGCCACTGAAGCTTTCTTT.

The rearrangement links TRBV24-1 to TRBJ2-2; D might be TRBD1 (5 bases). Germline CDR1 KGHDR, CDR2 SFDVKD. The V end lost 4 bases, the J end lost 3 bases, and 14 bases lay between the germline ends. The CDR3 has 16 amino acids. Written as DNA, the CDR3 is TGTGCCACCAGTGAAGCCGACAGATTCTACACCGGGGAGCTGTTTTTT. Translating gives CATSEADRFYTGELFF.

The chain uses TRBV4-3 and TRBJ2-7; 8 bases align to TRBD2. CDR1 is LGHNA and CDR2 is YSLEER in the germline V gene. CDR3 length: 15 amino acids. The ends lost 0 bases at V and 8 bases at J; junction bases unmatched: 9. DNA of the CDR3: TGCGCCAGCAGCCAAGACTGGTTCGGGGGGGTTAAGCAGTACTTC. Translating it yields CASSQDWFGGVKQYF.

The chain joins TRBV7-9 to TRBJ2-1, with 11 bases matching TRBD2. CDR3 size: 15 residues. V trimming: 5 bases; J trimming: 6 bases; junction bases outside the gene matches: 6. In germline, CDR1 is SEHNR, CDR2 FQNEAQ (reference sequence). The CDR3 region is CASSLLAGEGNEQFF. The CDR3 DNA reads TGTGCCAGCAGCCTACTAGCGGGGGAAGGCAATGAGCAGTTCTTC.

The rearrangement uses TRBV5-4 and TRBJ2-7; the D is unclear. CDR1 and CDR2 from the germline V gene are SGHNT and YYREEE (reference sequence). V lost 0 bases and J 2 bases, leaving 12 bases between the germline ends. This CDR3 is 15 amino acids long. The CDR3 DNA is TGTGCCAGCAGCTTGGAATCTTACACGACCTACGAGCAGTACTTC. Its protein product is CASSLESYTTYEQYF.

This chain joins TRBV2 and TRBJ1-6; perhaps TRBD1 as D (5 bases). The CDR3 is made up of 14 amino acids. Germline values: CDR1 SNHLY, CDR2 FYNNEI. V was cut by 3 bases and J by 9 bases, with 12 bases left in between. CDR3 in DNA: TGTGCCAGCAGTGATTGGGGCCGCAGTTCACCCCTCCACTTT. It specifies CASSDWGRSSPLHF.

A single count supports this clone. The chain recombines TRBV18 with TRBJ1-3, with 9 bases identical to TRBD1. The CDR3 runs 16 residues. Germline trimming cut 4 bases from V and 1 base from J; bases unmatched to any gene: 5. In germline, CDR1 is KGHSH, CDR2 LQKENI. The CDR3 bases are TGTGCCAGCTCACAAGGACAGGGGTTGTCTGGAAACACCATATATTTT. This translates into CASSQGQGLSGNTIYF.

The chain uses TRBV15 and TRBJ1-4; TRBD1 matches 9 bases. The CDR3 loop spans 14 amino acids. Trimming took 2 bases from V and 8 from J; bases not matched to a gene: 3. Germline-derived CDR1 and CDR2 are LNHNV and YYDKDF (reference sequence). In DNA form, the CDR3 reads TGTGCCACCAGCAGATACGGACAGGGGGAAAAACTGTTTTTT. This gives the protein CATSRYGQGEKLFF.

The genes are TRBV7-2 and TRBJ1-5; D is uncertain. The V gene lost 6 bases and the J gene lost 1 base, with 10 bases spanning the gap. From germline, CDR1 is SGHTA and CDR2 FQGNSA. This CDR3 is built from 14 residues. DNA for the CDR3: TGTGCCAGCAGTTCTAGTGGCAGCAATCAGCCCCAGCATTTT. Translating gives CASSSSGSNQPQHF.

The J gene is TRBJ2-5, the V gene TRBV2; 7 bases are a match to TRBD1. The length of the CDR3 is 14 residues. Trimming at V came to 11 bases and at J to 5 bases, leaving 14 bases not matched to a gene. The germline CDR1 and CDR2 sequences are SNHLY and FYNNEI. The DNA for the CDR3 is TGTGCCGGCCCCCCGGGACAGAGAGGGGAGACCCAGTACTTC. Translating gives CAGPPGQRGETQYF.

The chain couples TRBV6-5 to TRBJ1-3, with D maybe TRBD1 (5 bases). The germline V gene has CDR1 MNHEY and CDR2 SVGAGI. The CDR3 totals 13 residues. V lost 8 bases to trimming and J lost 3 bases, with 11 bases between them. CDR3 residues: CASARQGGNTIYF. The CDR3, as DNA: TGTGCCAGCGCGCGCCAGGGTGGAAACACCATATATTTT.

The rearrangement uses TRBV18 and TRBJ2-2, with 8 bases fitting TRBD2. V shed 5 bases, J shed 1 base, and the junction held 6 bases outside the gene matches. CDR3 length equals 16 residues. Germline loops: CDR1 KGHSH, CDR2 LQKENI. The CDR3 protein is CASSWLSGVNTGELFF. As DNA, the CDR3 is TGTGCCAGCTCATGGCTTAGCGGGGTGAACACCGGGGAGCTGTTTTTT.

The V gene is TRBV5-1, the J gene TRBJ1-4; 9 nucleotides agree with TRBD1. The CDR3 consists of 16 residues. Per the germline V gene, CDR1 is SGHRS and CDR2 is YFSETQ. Germline trimming cut 0 bases from V and 8 bases from J; bases unmatched to any gene: 8. The CDR3 reads CASSLDPGQGREKLFF. The CDR3 nucleotides are TGCGCCAGCAGCTTGGATCCGGGACAGGGAAGGGAAAAACTGTTTTTT.

The DNA of the CDR3 is TGTGCCAGCAGCCCCCTGTGGGGCCGGGCCCAGTACTTC. This gives the protein CASSPLWGRAQYF. V usage is TRBV14 and J usage is TRBJ2-5; D possibly corresponds to TRBD1 (5 bases). The CDR3 loop spans 13 amino acids. Trimming stripped 4 bases from V and 9 bases from J, with 15 bases between. CDR1 SGHDN and CDR2 FVKESK come from the germline V gene.

The rearrangement joins TRBV7-9 to TRBJ1-1, with 8 bases aligning to TRBD1. The V segment lost 5 bases and the J segment 8 bases; nucleotides outside the gene matches: 10. CDR3 size: 14 residues. Per germline, CDR1 SEHNR and CDR2 FQNEAQ (reference sequence). The DNA of the CDR3 is TGTGCCAGCAGCCAGGGGGCGCAGTCTTCGGAAGCTTTCTTT. Its translation: CASSQGAQSSEAFF. The full variable domain, in which reference TRBV7-9 and TRBJ1-1 provide the parts outside the CDR3, is DTGVSQNPRHKITKRGQNVTFRCDPISEHNRLYWYRQTLGQGPEFLTYFQNEAQLEKSRLLSDRFSAERPKGSFSTLEIQRTEQGDSAMYLCASSQGAQSSEAFFGQGTRLTVV.

The chain couples TRBV29-1 to TRBJ2-3; possible D gene TRBD2, 6 bases. Between the trimmed V and J ends, which lost 4 bases and 5 bases, there was a span of 13 bases. CDR3 length: 13 residues. Germline V gives CDR1 SQVTM, CDR2 ANQGSEA. This CDR3 reads CSVVSGVGDTQYF. CDR3 DNA sequence: TGCAGCGTTGTCTCGGGGGTTGGAGATACGCAGTATTTT.

This chain joins TRBV5-1 and TRBJ2-7; possibly TRBD2 for D (6 bases). Germline V CDR1 and CDR2: SGHRS, YFSETQ. The length of the CDR3 is 20 residues. V lost 0 bases and J 5 bases, leaving 30 bases between the germline ends. CDR3 residues: CASSLELRGLIEAPGDEQYF. In nucleotides, the CDR3 is TGCGCCAGCAGCTTGGAGCTTCGTGGACTGATAGAAGCTCCGGGGGACGAGCAGTACTTC.

The V gene is TRBV5-8, the J gene TRBJ2-3; D is uncertain. Germline V gene data show CDR1 as SGHTS and CDR2 as YDEGEE. The V gene lost 6 bases and the J gene lost 0 bases, with 11 bases spanning the gap. This CDR3 region has 14 residues. The CDR3 reads CASKAPGSTDTQYF. The CDR3 DNA is TGTGCCAGCAAAGCGCCCGGGAGCACAGATACGCAGTATTTT.

This clone was observed a handful of times. V usage is TRBV25-1 and J usage is TRBJ2-2; TRBD1 is a possible D gene (6 bases). The CDR3 spans 16 residues. Germline V gene data show CDR1 as MGHDK and CDR2 as SYGVNS. The V and J ends lost 8 bases and 7 bases respectively, with 23 bases between them. This chain's CDR3 is CASQGSGRGRVGELFF. The CDR3 coding sequence is TGTGCCAGCCAGGGATCGGGCAGGGGAAGAGTCGGGGAGCTGTTTTTT.

V is TRBV2 and J is TRBJ1-5; 7 bases are shared with TRBD1. CDR1 and CDR2 from the germline V gene are SNHLY and FYNNEI. CDR3 length: 16 amino acids. V dropped 2 bases and J dropped 2; count of bases not matched to a gene: 6. CDR3 nucleotide sequence: TGTGCCAGCAGTGAAAGAATAGGGGGCGGCAATCAGCCCCAGCATTTT. Translating gives CASSERIGGGNQPQHF.

About this clone: At the DNA level, this CDR3 is encoded by other sequences in the same sample as well. DNA of the CDR3: TGCGCCAGCAGCTTGGGTCAGGACTATGGCTACACCTTC. Translating gives CASSLGQDYGYTF. The rearrangement joins TRBV5-1 to TRBJ1-2; D is undetermined. The CDR3 consists of 13 residues. Trimming cost V 0 bases and J 3 bases, with 6 bases left between them. Per the germline V gene, CDR1 is SGHRS and CDR2 is YFSETQ.

The rearrangement links TRBV20-1 to TRBJ2-1, with a possible D match to TRBD1 (5 bases). The CDR3 is made up of 11 amino acids. Germline V CDR1 and CDR2: DFQATT, SNEGSKA (reference sequence). Trimming removed 6 bases at V and 10 bases at J, with 13 bases between. The CDR3 region has the DNA TGCAGTGCCAATAGGGGTGGAGAGCAGTTCTTC. The encoded protein is CSANRGGEQFF.

This clone has just one count. CDR3 sequence reads: CASSSDTNTEAFF. Written as DNA, the CDR3 is TGTGCCAGCAGCTCCGACACGAACACTGAAGCTTTCTTT. The J gene is TRBJ1-1, the V gene TRBV11-2; the D is unclear. CDR3 length equals 13 residues. Germline CDR1 and CDR2: SGHAT and FQNNGV. The V end lost 4 bases, the J end lost 1 base, and 7 bases lay between the germline ends.

V gene TRBV5-1 combines with J gene TRBJ2-1; 8 bases align to TRBD1. In germline, CDR1 is SGHRS, CDR2 YFSETQ. V shed 1 base and J 3 bases; nucleotides not matched to a gene: 3. CDR3 length: 15 amino acids. The CDR3 loop is CASSLSTGGYNEQFF. For the CDR3, the DNA is TGCGCCAGCAGCTTGAGCACAGGGGGCTACAATGAGCAGTTCTTC.